These 24 T cell receptor beta chains were sequenced from one sample in a study of blood T cell repertoires in COVID-19. The method was immunoSEQ multiplex PCR; TCRdb's version includes in-frame clones alone and lacks a portion of them. This table holds under 250,000 clones, 88% found once. Sequencing was carried out using PBMCs or T cells enriched from blood (not recorded which). Receptors originate from a woman in her thirties or forties who had been exposed to COVID-19.

Only one count was recorded for this clone. This chain connects TRBV2 to TRBJ1-1; a weak D match, TRBD1 (6 bases). Germline V gene lookup returns CDR1 SNHLY and CDR2 FYNNEI. The CDR3 contains 12 residues. With 5 bases removed from V and 11 bases from J, the gap between germline ends came to 15 bases. CDR3 in DNA: TGTGCCAGCAGTCCTAGACCTCAGGGGGCTTTCTTT. Its protein is CASSPRPQGAFF.

The chain carries TRBV12-5 and TRBJ2-1; D may be TRBD1 (7 bases). CDR1 is LGHNT, CDR2 FRNRAP, per germline. The CDR3 spans 11 residues. V was pared by 5 bases and J by 12 bases, with 11 bases between. The CDR3 DNA is TGTGCTAGTGGTGACAGGGAGGTGCAGTTCTTC. Protein: CASGDREVQFF.

The V call is TRBV14, the J call TRBJ2-1; no clear D gene. In germline, CDR1 is SGHDN, CDR2 FVKESK. The CDR3 runs to 16 residues. The ends were cut back, 0 bases at V and 6 bases at J, with 15 bases in the middle. The CDR3 DNA sequence: TGTGCCAGCAGCCAAGATGCCCTTCAAACTATCAATGAGCAGTTCTTC. This encodes CASSQDALQTINEQFF.

This CDR3 reads CASTRDRGGNEQFF. CDR3 in DNA: TGTGCCAGCACCCGGGACAGGGGAGGGAATGAGCAGTTCTTC. The gene calls are TRBV11-1 and TRBJ2-1; 10 nucleotides match TRBD1. The junction had 7 bases not matched to a gene; V was cut back by 7 bases and J by 7 bases. Germline V CDR1 and CDR2: SGHAT, FQDESV (reference sequence). The CDR3 is 14 amino acids.

The chain combines TRBV12-3 or TRBV12-4 with TRBJ2-5, with TRBD1 matching 9 bases. This CDR3 is built from 13 residues. Losses at the gene ends were 6 bases for V and 5 bases for J; bases not matched to a gene: 4. CDR3 sequence reads: CASRQGARETQYF. The CDR3 coding sequence is TGTGCCAGCAGACAGGGGGCTCGGGAGACCCAGTACTTC.

V and J are TRBV5-1 and TRBJ2-1; 7 positions agree with TRBD2. The CDR3 contains 17 residues. Germline V CDR1 and CDR2: SGHRS, YFSETQ. V lost 4 bases, J lost 7 bases, and 17 bases stayed unmatched. As DNA, the CDR3 is TGCGCCAGCAGCCCAGACCGCGGGGGAGTCTTGTGGAATGAGCAGTTCTTC. Protein: CASSPDRGGVLWNEQFF. The full variable domain, completed using reference TRBV5-1 and TRBJ2-1, is KAGVTQTPRYLIKTRGQQVTLSCSPISGHRSVSWYQQTPGQGLQFLFEYFSETQRNKGNFPGRFSGRQFSNSRSEMNVSTLELGDSALYLCASSPDRGGVLWNEQFFGPGTRLTVL.

This clone was picked up one time. The CDR3 loop is CASSYGGRSYF. CDR3 sequence (DNA): TGTGCCAGCAGTTACGGGGGCAGGTCTTACTTC. V is TRBV6-5 and J is TRBJ2-4; D may be TRBD1 (6 bases). Between the trimmed V and J ends, which lost 2 bases and 16 bases, there was a span of 12 bases. The germline V gene has CDR1 MNHEY and CDR2 SVGAGI. This CDR3 comprises 11 residues.

V and J are TRBV30 and TRBJ1-2; TRBD1 matches 8 bases. CDR1 and CDR2 from the germline V gene are GTSNPN and SVGIG (reference sequence). V dropped 5 bases and J dropped 4; count of bases not matched to a gene: 6. CDR3 length: 13 residues. For the CDR3, the DNA is TGTGCCTGGGTGCGGGACAGGCCCTATGGCTACACCTTC. The encoded protein is CAWVRDRPYGYTF.

The chain has TRBV2 and TRBJ2-1, with 8 bases fitting TRBD2. Germline V gene lookup returns CDR1 SNHLY and CDR2 FYNNEI. The CDR3 sequence is 15 residues long. With 4 bases clipped from V and 7 bases from J, the junction kept 9 bases outside the gene matches. The CDR3 DNA follows: TGTGCCAGCAGTGGTAGCGGGATTAGGTCAAATGAGCAGTTCTTC. Amino acids: CASSGSGIRSNEQFF.

The chain uses TRBV7-3 and TRBJ2-1; 12 nucleotides match TRBD2. Germline loops: CDR1 SGHTA, CDR2 FQGTGA. The CDR3 loop spans 15 amino acids. The V gene end was trimmed by 8 bases and the J gene end by 5 bases; junction bases not matched to a gene: 7. CDR3 nucleotide sequence: TGTGCCAGCCAACTAGCGGGAGGCAACGACAATGAGCAGTTCTTC. Its translation: CASQLAGGNDNEQFF.

The chain is built from TRBV7-2 and TRBJ2-7; 8 bases agree with TRBD2. The V gene's germline CDR1 is SGHTA and CDR2 FQGNSA. This CDR3 has 16 amino acids. Losses at the gene ends were 5 bases for V and 2 bases for J; bases not matched to a gene: 11. As DNA, the CDR3 is TGTGCCAGCAGCACCCCCCTCACTAGCGGAACCTACGAGCAGTACTTC. As protein: CASSTPLTSGTYEQYF.

The rearrangement links TRBV2 to TRBJ2-1; TRBD1 might be the D (5 bases). Germline values: CDR1 SNHLY, CDR2 FYNNEI. The CDR3 contains 15 residues. The V end was cut by 1 base, the J end by 0 bases, with 7 bases between. In DNA form, the CDR3 reads TGTGCCAGCAGTGAAGAACAGGCCTCCTACAATGAGCAGTTCTTC. Residues: CASSEEQASYNEQFF.

The chain is built from TRBV19 and TRBJ2-4, with 11 bases that match TRBD2. V lost 7 bases to trimming and J lost 6 bases; unmatched junction nucleotides: 8. The V gene's germline CDR1 is LNHDA and CDR2 SQIVND (reference sequence). The CDR3 length is 15 residues. The CDR3 loop reads CASIFTGTSGNIQYF. The CDR3, as DNA: TGTGCCAGTATTTTTACCGGGACTAGCGGAAACATTCAGTACTTC.

The chain is built from TRBV19 and TRBJ2-3; TRBD2 aligns across 10 bases. V lost 5 bases, J lost 2 bases, and 7 bases stayed unmatched. CDR1 and CDR2 (germline): LNHDA, SQIVND (reference sequence). CDR3 length: 16 amino acids. CDR3 in DNA: TGTGCCAGTAGTCGGACTAGCGGTCCAACCACAGATACGCAGTATTTT. Amino acid sequence: CASSRTSGPTTDTQYF.

The genes are TRBV24-1 and TRBJ1-2; a weak D match, TRBD1 (5 bases). CDR1 and CDR2 (germline): KGHDR, SFDVKD. The V and J ends lost 5 bases and 7 bases respectively, with 16 bases between them. The CDR3 spans 14 residues. The CDR3 spells CATSVGPGRSGYTF. CDR3 DNA sequence: TGTGCCACCAGTGTGGGGCCAGGTAGGTCTGGCTACACCTTC.

The chain joins TRBV19 to TRBJ2-3, with TRBD2 matching over 9 bases. CDR3 length: 15 residues. Germline CDR1 is LNHDA and CDR2 is SQIVND (reference sequence). Germline trimming cut 3 bases from V and 3 bases from J; bases unmatched to any gene: 4. CDR3 sequence (DNA): TGTGCCAGTAGTATGATGCGGGGGGGTACAGATACGCAGTATTTT. Its translation: CASSMMRGGTDTQYF.

J is TRBJ2-2 and V is TRBV19; 13 nucleotides line up with TRBD2. CDR3 length: 16 amino acids. Germline-derived CDR1 and CDR2 are LNHDA and SQIVND (reference sequence). V lost 10 bases to trimming and J lost 2 bases; unmatched junction nucleotides: 7. The CDR3 DNA is TGTGCCACTGGACTAGCGGGGGCCCTAAACACCGGGGAGCTGTTTTTT. The encoded protein is CATGLAGALNTGELFF.

This chain links TRBV4-2 with TRBJ1-1; D is ambiguous. This CDR3 is built from 14 residues. Germline V gives CDR1 LGHNA, CDR2 YNFKEQ. Trimming pared 6 bases from V and 4 bases from J, leaving 15 bases between. The DNA of the CDR3 is TGTGCCAGCAGTGCGTGGACTCGTGGCACTGAAGCTTTCTTT. Its protein product is CASSAWTRGTEAFF.

Comments on this clone: A read error may produce the germline difference seen at one junction end. The chain carries TRBV5-1 and TRBJ1-4, with 8 bases matching TRBD1. Germline V CDR1 and CDR2: SGHRS, YFSETQ. This CDR3 has 16 residues. The CDR3 region is CASSLEAQGASEKLFF. The CDR3 DNA is TGTGCCAGCAGCTTGGAAGCTCAGGGGGCAAGTGAAAAACTGTTTTTT.

This chain links TRBV4-3 with TRBJ2-1, with D possibly being TRBD2 (5 bases). V lost 0 bases, J lost 4 bases, and 16 bases lay in between. This CDR3 region has 17 residues. Germline V gene data show CDR1 as LGHNA and CDR2 as YSLEER. The CDR3 nucleotides read TGCGCCAGCAGCCAAGATCTCCGGGCTAGCAGGTACAATGAGCAGTTCTTC. This codes for CASSQDLRASRYNEQFF.

The chain carries TRBV3-1 (or the pseudogene TRBV3-2) and TRBJ2-5, with D maybe TRBD2 (5 bases). The germline V gene encodes CDR1 LGHDT and CDR2 YNNKEL (reference sequence). With 2 bases removed from V and 2 bases from J, the gap between germline ends came to 21 bases. The CDR3 consists of 18 residues. CDR3 bases: TGTGCCAGCAGCCAAACCCCCATGACTACCCTACTACAAGAGACCCAGTACTTC. Its protein product is CASSQTPMTTLLQETQYF.

This chain joins TRBV21-1 and TRBJ1-4; no check of the table's D call, TRBD1, against the DNA was made. TRBV21-1 is an annotated pseudogene. The CDR3 is made up of 16 amino acids. This CDR3 is CASSADRTSLNEKLFF. DNA for the CDR3: TGTGCCAGCAGCGCGGACAGGACCTCCCTTAATGAAAAACTGTTTTTT.

The chain links TRBV10-3 to TRBJ1-3, with TRBD1 identical over 8 bases. V trimming: 0 bases; J trimming: 3 bases; junction bases outside the gene matches: 1. The CDR3 has 15 residues. CDR1 ENHRY and CDR2 SYGVKD come from the germline V gene. The CDR3 DNA follows: TGTGCCATCAGTGAGTCCGGGACAGGTGGAAACACCATATATTTT. Residues: CAISESGTGGNTIYF.

The chain has TRBV6-5 and TRBJ2-2; TRBD1 aligns across 9 bases. The CDR3 is 15 amino acids. CDR1 is MNHEY and CDR2 is SVGAGI in the germline V gene. J lost 1 base, V lost 6 bases, and 3 bases had no gene match. The CDR3 sequence is CASRMTGGNTGELFF. In DNA, the CDR3 is TGTGCCAGCAGGATGACAGGGGGGAACACCGGGGAGCTGTTTTTT.